A selection of T cell receptor beta chains follows, all from one sample in a study of T cells in Graves' hyperthyroidism and ophthalmopathy. TCRdb re-called the multiplex PCR reads through MiXCR, storing one row per CDR3 protein. The sample comprises 300,000 to 350,000 distinct CDR3 sequences, roughly 15% of which are singletons, and around 34% rests with the top ten. Material: blood. Receptor source: a man younger than 45 with Graves' hyperthyroidism. Both conserved end residues are trimmed from each CDR3.

v_gene,len,j_gene,CDR3aa
TRBV10-1,8,TRBJ2-3,ATRLDLKY
TRBV7-8,14,TRBJ2-2,ASRRGGTGFTGELF
TRBV6-5,12,TRBJ2-5,ASSYSRTGVGEY
TRBV10-3,14,TRBJ2-2,AIKGRTGVGGGELF
TRBV7-9,14,TRBJ2-2,ASSPRAGGRTGELF
TRBV19,12,TRBJ1-2,ASRDRGQDYGYT
TRBV5-1,12,TRBJ2-7,ASSLGSGVYEQY
TRBV28,10,TRBJ2-7,ASGMSSYEQY
TRBV3-1,8,TRBJ1-3,ASGVDTIY
TRBV7-9,14,TRBJ2-1,ASVPWGQGLGNEQF
TRBV5-1,13,TRBJ2-5,ASSLVKGTKETQY
TRBV6-1,13,TRBJ1-6,ASSEAGVSLAPLH
TRBV20-1,11,TRBJ2-4,SVTIIAKNIQY
TRBV5-1,13,TRBJ2-5,ASSLGFTIWETQY
TRBV6-5,12,TRBJ1-5,AGSWGGLPGTQH
TRBV3-1,11,TRBJ2-3,ASSHPRTDTQY
TRBV7-2,14,TRBJ2-1,ASSLVSLAGQNEQF
TRBV3-1,13,TRBJ1-1,ASSQSLRGYTEAF
TRBV7-9,12,TRBJ1-2,ASSSGGWDDGYT
TRBV29-1,13,TRBJ2-7,SVEAGTGGAYEQY
TRBV10-1,15,TRBJ2-3,ASSDMGQPNGTDTQY
TRBV4-1,13,TRBJ1-1,ASSQEEGLIFGAF